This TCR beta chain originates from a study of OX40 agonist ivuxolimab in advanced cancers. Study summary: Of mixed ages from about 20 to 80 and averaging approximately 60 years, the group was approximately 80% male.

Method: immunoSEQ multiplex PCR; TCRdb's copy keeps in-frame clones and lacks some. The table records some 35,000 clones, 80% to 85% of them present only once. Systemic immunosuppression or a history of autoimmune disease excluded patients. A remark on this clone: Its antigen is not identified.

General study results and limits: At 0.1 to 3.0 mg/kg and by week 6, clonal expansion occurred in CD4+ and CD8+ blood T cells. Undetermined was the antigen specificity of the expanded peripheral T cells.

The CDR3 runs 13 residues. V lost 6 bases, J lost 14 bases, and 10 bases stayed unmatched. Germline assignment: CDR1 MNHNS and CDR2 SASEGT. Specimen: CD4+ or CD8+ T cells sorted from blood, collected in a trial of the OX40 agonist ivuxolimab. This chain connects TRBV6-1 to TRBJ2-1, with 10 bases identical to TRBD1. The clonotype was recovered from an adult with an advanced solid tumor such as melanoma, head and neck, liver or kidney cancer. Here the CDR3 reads CASRVRDRGREFF. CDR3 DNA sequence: TGTGCCAGCAGAGTCCGGGACAGGGGAAGGGAGTTCTTC.